Each of the 16 T cell receptor beta chains below was sequenced from the same sample in a study of synovial regulatory T cells in juvenile arthritis. Profiled with immunoSEQ multiplex PCR; TCRdb holds only in-frame clones, not every one. The sample has approximately 9,900 clones, and its top ten clones hold 0.72%. What was sequenced was Treg cells from blood. Indicated subset: remaining (HLA-DR-negative) circulating blood Treg cells. These receptor sequences come from a donor between 2 and 29 years old with juvenile idiopathic arthritis.

J is TRBJ2-3 and V is TRBV5-4; the D call from TCRdb, TRBD2, cannot be confirmed without DNA. The CDR3 has 15 amino acids. Only the protein is available. Per germline, CDR1 SGHNT and CDR2 YYREEE (reference sequence). The CDR3 protein is CASSLASGGTDTQYF.

J is TRBJ2-7 and V is TRBV28; TCRdb names TRBD1, which stays unverified in the absence of DNA. Germline V gene sequence: CDR1 MDHEN, CDR2 SYDVKM. This CDR3 is built from 15 residues. DNA was not recorded. The CDR3 here is CASSFLGQGTYEQYF.

This chain joins TRBV5-1 and TRBJ1-2. CDR1 and CDR2 from the germline V gene are SGHRS and YFSETQ. CDR3 size: 14 residues. The coding DNA is unavailable. Here the CDR3 reads CASSFTGLGYGYTF.

V and J are TRBV5-6 and TRBJ2-3; checking the TCRdb D call of TRBD2 is not possible without DNA. Germline values: CDR1 SGHDT, CDR2 YYEEEE. The CDR3 has 11 amino acids. No DNA sequence is on record. CDR3 sequence reads: CASSVADTQYF.

This chain uses TRBV30 with TRBJ2-7. Per germline, CDR1 GTSNPN and CDR2 SVGIG (reference sequence). The CDR3 is 17 amino acids. The protein alone is recorded here. The chain's CDR3 is CAWSVNLGLEGTYEQYF.

The chain couples TRBV7-2 to TRBJ1-3. This CDR3 comprises 15 residues. No coding sequence is recorded. Germline loops: CDR1 SGHTA, CDR2 FQGNSA. This chain's CDR3 is CASSRPQGTGNTIYF.

This chain connects TRBV5-1 to TRBJ2-1; as DNA is missing, the TRBD2 call by TCRdb cannot be tested. This CDR3 contains 15 residues. The DNA is not on file. The germline CDR1 and CDR2 sequences are SGHRS and YFSETQ. CDR3 sequence reads: CASSSGTSGGNEQFF.

The chain uses TRBV30 and TRBJ2-6; lacking DNA, the TRBD1 call made by TCRdb goes unchecked. The CDR3 spans 17 residues. No DNA appears here. Germline V gene data show CDR1 as GTSNPN and CDR2 as SVGIG (reference sequence). The CDR3 here is CAWRPTGGPSGANVLTF.

The J gene is TRBJ2-2, the V gene TRBV30; the TRBD1 assignment by TCRdb is unverifiable without DNA. The CDR3 has 13 amino acids. This entry has no DNA. Germline loops: CDR1 GTSNPN, CDR2 SVGIG (reference sequence). The CDR3 reads CAWSTTLTGELFF.

The chain carries TRBV30 and TRBJ1-2. Germline V CDR1 and CDR2: GTSNPN, SVGIG (reference sequence). The CDR3 is made up of 11 amino acids. DNA was not recorded. CDR3 region: CAWTGALGYTF.

The chain links TRBV28 to TRBJ2-3; the TCRdb call, TRBD2, lacks DNA for checking. The CDR3 consists of 15 residues. The coding DNA is unavailable. In germline, CDR1 is MDHEN, CDR2 SYDVKM. The CDR3 sequence is CASGMDGIVRDTQYF.

This chain uses TRBV18 with TRBJ2-7; TCRdb's D gene call, TRBD2, goes unchecked for lack of DNA. The CDR3 consists of 16 residues. The DNA sequence is not available. The germline V gene encodes CDR1 KGHSH and CDR2 LQKENI. CDR3 amino acids: CASSPSSGTLFYEQYF.

This chain joins TRBV19 and TRBJ1-5; absent DNA, TCRdb's TRBD1 call cannot be checked. Germline assignment: CDR1 LNHDA and CDR2 SQIVND (reference sequence). The CDR3 spans 16 residues. There is no recorded DNA. The chain's CDR3 is CASSLISGQSNQPQHF.

The J gene is TRBJ2-1, the V gene TRBV28; TCRdb selects TRBD2, and the lack of DNA leaves this call unchecked. CDR1 is MDHEN and CDR2 is SYDVKM in the germline V gene. The CDR3 has 16 residues. No DNA sequence is on record. The CDR3 sequence is CASSSTLPELDNEQFF. Drawing the rest from reference TRBV28 and TRBJ2-1, the complete variable domain is DVKVTQSSRYLVKRTGEKVFLECVQDMDHENMFWYRQDPGLGLRLIYFSYDVKMKEKGDIPEGYSVSREKKERFSLILESASTNQTSMYLCASSSTLPELDNEQFFGPGTRLTVL.

CDR3 sequence reads: CASSFGVGGELFF. The V and J genes are TRBV5-1 and TRBJ2-2; TCRdb calls TRBD2, which cannot be checked without DNA. The CDR3 extends over 13 amino acids. No DNA sequence is on record. Per the germline V gene, CDR1 is SGHRS and CDR2 is YFSETQ.

The chain has TRBV5-1 and TRBJ1-2. CDR1 SGHRS and CDR2 YFSETQ come from the germline V gene. CDR3 length: 13 residues. No DNA is listed. The CDR3 here is CASSPAPQVSYTF. The entire variable domain, with the rest obtained from reference TRBV5-1 and TRBJ1-2, is as follows: KAGVTQTPRYLIKTRGQQVTLSCSPISGHRSVSWYQQTPGQGLQFLFEYFSETQRNKGNFPGRFSGRQFSNSRSEMNVSTLELGDSALYLCASSPAPQVSYTFGSGTRLTVV.